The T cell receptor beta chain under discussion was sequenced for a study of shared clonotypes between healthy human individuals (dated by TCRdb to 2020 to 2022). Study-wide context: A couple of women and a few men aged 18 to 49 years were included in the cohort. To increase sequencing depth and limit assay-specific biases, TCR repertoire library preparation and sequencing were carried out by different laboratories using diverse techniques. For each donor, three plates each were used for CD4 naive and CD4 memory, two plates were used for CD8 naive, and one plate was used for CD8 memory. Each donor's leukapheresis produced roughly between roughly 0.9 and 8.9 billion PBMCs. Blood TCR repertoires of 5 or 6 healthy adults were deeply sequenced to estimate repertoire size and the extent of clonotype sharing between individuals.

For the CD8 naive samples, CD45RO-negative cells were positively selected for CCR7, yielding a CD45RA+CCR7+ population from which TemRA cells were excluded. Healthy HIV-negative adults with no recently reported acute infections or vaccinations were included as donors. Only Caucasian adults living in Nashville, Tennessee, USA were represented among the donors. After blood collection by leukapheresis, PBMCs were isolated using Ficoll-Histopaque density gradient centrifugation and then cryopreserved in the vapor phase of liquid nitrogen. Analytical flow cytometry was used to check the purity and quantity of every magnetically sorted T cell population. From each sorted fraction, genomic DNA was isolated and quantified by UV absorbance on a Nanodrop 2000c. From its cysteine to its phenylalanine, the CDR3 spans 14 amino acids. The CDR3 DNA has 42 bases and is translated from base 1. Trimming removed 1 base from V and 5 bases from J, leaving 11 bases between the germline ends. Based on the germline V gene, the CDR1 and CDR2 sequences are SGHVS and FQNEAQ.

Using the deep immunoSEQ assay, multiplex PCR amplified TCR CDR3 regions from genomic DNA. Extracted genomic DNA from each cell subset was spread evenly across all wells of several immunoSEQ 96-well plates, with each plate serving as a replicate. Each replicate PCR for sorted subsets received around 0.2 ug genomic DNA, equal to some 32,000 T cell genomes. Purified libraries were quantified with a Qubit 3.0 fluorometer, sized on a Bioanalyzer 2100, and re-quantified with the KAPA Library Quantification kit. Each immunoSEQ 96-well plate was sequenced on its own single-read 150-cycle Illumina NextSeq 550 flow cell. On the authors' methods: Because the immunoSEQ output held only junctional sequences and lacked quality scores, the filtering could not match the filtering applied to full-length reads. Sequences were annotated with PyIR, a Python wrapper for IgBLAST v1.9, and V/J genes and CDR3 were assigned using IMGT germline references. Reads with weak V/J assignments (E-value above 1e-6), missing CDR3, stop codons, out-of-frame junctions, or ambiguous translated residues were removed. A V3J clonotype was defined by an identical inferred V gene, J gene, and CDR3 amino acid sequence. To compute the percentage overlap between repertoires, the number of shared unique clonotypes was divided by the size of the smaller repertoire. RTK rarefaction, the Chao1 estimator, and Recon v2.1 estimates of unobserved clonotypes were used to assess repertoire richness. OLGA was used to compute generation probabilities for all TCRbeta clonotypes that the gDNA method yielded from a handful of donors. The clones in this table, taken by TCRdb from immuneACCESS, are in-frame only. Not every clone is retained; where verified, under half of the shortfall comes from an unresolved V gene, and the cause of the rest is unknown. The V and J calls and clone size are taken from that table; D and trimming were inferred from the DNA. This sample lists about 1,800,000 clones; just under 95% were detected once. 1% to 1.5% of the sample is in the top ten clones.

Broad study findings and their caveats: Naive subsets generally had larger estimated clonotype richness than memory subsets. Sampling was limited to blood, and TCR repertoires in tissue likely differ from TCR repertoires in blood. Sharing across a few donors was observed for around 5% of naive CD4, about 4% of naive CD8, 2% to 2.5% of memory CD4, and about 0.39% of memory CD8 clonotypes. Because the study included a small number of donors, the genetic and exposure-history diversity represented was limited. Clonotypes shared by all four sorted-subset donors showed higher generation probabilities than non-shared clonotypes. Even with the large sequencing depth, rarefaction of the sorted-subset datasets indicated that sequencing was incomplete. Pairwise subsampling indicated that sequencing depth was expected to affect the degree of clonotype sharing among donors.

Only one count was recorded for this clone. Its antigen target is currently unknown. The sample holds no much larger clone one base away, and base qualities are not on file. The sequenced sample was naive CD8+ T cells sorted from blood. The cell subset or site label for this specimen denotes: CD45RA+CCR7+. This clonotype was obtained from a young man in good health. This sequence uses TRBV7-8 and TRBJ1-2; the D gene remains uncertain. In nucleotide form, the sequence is TGTGCCAGCAGCTTAGATCCGGGTAGTTATGGCTACACCTTC. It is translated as CASSLDPGSYGYTF.